Each of the 14 T cell receptor beta chains below was sequenced from the same sample in a study of T cells after yellow fever vaccination. TCRdb re-derived calls from the 5' RACE reads in MiXCR, one entry per CDR3 protein. This table has about 320,000 distinct CDR3 sequences, around 6.8% appearing once. The sequenced sample was PBMCs, obtained around 45 days after the first yellow fever vaccination. The receptors originated from a man aged 18-30 years who received the YFV17D yellow fever vaccine.

V is TRBV4-3 and J is TRBJ2-7; the D gene could be TRBD1 or TRBD2 (5 bases each). The length of the CDR3 is 14 residues. Trimming took off 1 base at V and 1 base at J, with 8 bases between the two ends. Germline V lookup: CDR1 LGHNA, CDR2 YSLEER. CDR3 coding DNA: TGCGCCAGCAGCCAAGTTGGGGGATCCTACGAGCAGTACTTC. As protein: CASSQVGGSYEQYF.

The chain joins TRBV28 to TRBJ1-2, with TRBD1 identical over 8 bases. The CDR3 totals 12 residues. After removal of 4 bases from V and 12 bases from J, the junction contained 7 bases not matched to a gene. Per the germline V gene, CDR1 is MDHEN and CDR2 is SYDVKM. CDR3 loop: CASSSRTGSDTF. For the CDR3, the DNA is TGTGCCAGCAGTTCCCGGACAGGGTCCGACACCTTC.

This clonotype was found a few times. This chain links TRBV5-1 with TRBJ2-7, with 9 positions matching TRBD1. The V and J ends lost 3 bases and 3 bases, in that order; junction bases with no gene match: 10. Germline CDR1 SGHRS, CDR2 YFSETQ. CDR3 length: 16 amino acids. The chain's CDR3 is CASSYQPGTGNYEQYF. The CDR3 coding sequence is TGCGCCAGCAGCTACCAACCGGGGACAGGGAACTACGAGCAGTACTTC.

The genes are TRBV5-1 and TRBJ2-2; D may match TRBD1 or TRBD2 (5 bases each). The CDR3 loop spans 15 amino acids. V lost 3 bases, J lost 3 bases, and 12 bases lay in between. Germline values: CDR1 SGHRS, CDR2 YFSETQ. The CDR3 here is CASSSRGADTGELFF. CDR3 sequence (DNA): TGCGCCAGCAGCTCTCGAGGGGCGGACACCGGGGAGCTGTTTTTT.

The table lists this clonotype with many counts. The chain recombines TRBV7-2 with TRBJ2-1; TRBD2 agrees at 11 bases. CDR3 length: 12 amino acids. The germline gives CDR1 SGHTA, CDR2 FQGNSA. V lost 5 bases, J lost 9 bases, and 0 bases stayed unmatched. The CDR3 sequence: CASSTSGGEQFF. The CDR3 DNA sequence: TGTGCCAGCAGCACTAGCGGGGGTGAGCAGTTCTTC.

This clonotype was observed a handful of times. The rearrangement links TRBV9 to TRBJ1-6; 8 bases align to TRBD1. V trimming: 3 bases; J trimming: 4 bases; junction bases outside the gene matches: 6. The CDR3 covers 16 residues. Germline V CDR1 and CDR2: SGDLS, YYNGEE. The CDR3 nucleotides read TGTGCCAGCAGCGAGGGGACAGGCGGGTATAATTCACCCCTCCACTTT. Translated: CASSEGTGGYNSPLHF.

This clonotype was counted many times. This chain connects TRBV19 to TRBJ1-1; no clear D. The germline V and J ends were trimmed by 6 bases and 1 base, with 6 bases remaining between them. This CDR3 region has 12 residues. The germline V gene has CDR1 LNHDA and CDR2 SQIVND (reference sequence). CDR3 loop: CASRLENTEAFF. Written as DNA, the CDR3 is TGTGCCAGTAGGCTGGAGAACACTGAAGCTTTCTTT.

This clonotype was picked up many times. The rearrangement uses TRBV6-5 and TRBJ2-1; 9 nucleotides agree with TRBD1. CDR1 is MNHEY, CDR2 SVGAGI, per germline. This CDR3 contains 16 residues. Trimming at V came to 4 bases and at J to 3 bases, leaving 7 bases not matched to a gene. The CDR3 reads CASSSYDRGIYNEQFF. In DNA form, the CDR3 reads TGTGCCAGCAGTTCCTACGACAGGGGGATCTACAATGAGCAGTTCTTC.

This clonotype has at least ten counts. V and J are TRBV29-1 and TRBJ2-1; D gene ambiguous. CDR3 size: 11 residues. Germline V CDR1 and CDR2: SQVTM, ANQGSEA. The V end lost 7 bases, the J end lost 7 bases, and 11 bases lay between the germline ends. CDR3: CSARAKNEQFF. DNA for the CDR3: TGCAGCGCAAGGGCGAAGAATGAGCAGTTCTTC.

Here the CDR3 reads CATSSRRAWNTEAFF. DNA of the CDR3: TGTGCCACCAGCAGTCGCAGGGCTTGGAACACTGAAGCTTTCTTT. The chain couples TRBV15 to TRBJ1-1, with D possibly being TRBD1 (5 bases). There are 15 residues in the CDR3. Germline CDR1 is LNHNV and CDR2 is YYDKDF (reference sequence). Trimming removed 3 bases from V and 1 base from J, with 12 bases in between.

This clonotype has only a few counts. The chain recombines TRBV18 with TRBJ2-3; D uncertain. With 4 bases removed from V and 5 bases from J, the gap between germline ends came to 13 bases. The CDR3 loop spans 14 amino acids. From germline, CDR1 is KGHSH and CDR2 LQKENI. For the CDR3, the DNA is TGTGCCAGCTCACGGGCCCTCCTCGGAGATACGCAGTATTTT. Residues: CASSRALLGDTQYF.

This clonotype was found a few times. The rearrangement uses TRBV5-6 and TRBJ1-2, with 10 bases aligning to TRBD1. Germline CDR1 reads SGHDT; CDR2 reads YYEEEE. The CDR3 is 14 amino acids. V was pared by 4 bases and J by 3 bases, with 3 bases of the junction left unmatched. The CDR3 loop is CASSGDRGYYGYTF. For the CDR3, the DNA is TGTGCCAGCAGCGGGGACAGGGGATACTATGGCTACACCTTC.

CDR3 amino acids: CASSRSYSGDGNEKLFF. CDR3 DNA: TGTGCCAGCAGCAGATCTTACTCCGGGGACGGTAATGAAAAACTGTTTTTT. The chain links TRBV4-2 to TRBJ1-4; tentative D call: TRBD1 (5 bases). V dropped 5 bases and J dropped 4 bases, with 20 bases sitting between them. The CDR3 is 17 amino acids. Germline V lookup: CDR1 LGHNA, CDR2 YNFKEQ.

This clonotype has ten or more counts. The chain is built from TRBV7-8 and TRBJ2-5; 7 bases align to TRBD1. Germline trimming cut 5 bases from V and 1 base from J; bases unmatched to any gene: 4. Per germline, CDR1 SGHVS and CDR2 FQNEAQ. The CDR3 consists of 14 residues. The CDR3 here is CASSAYRGQETQYF. CDR3 DNA sequence: TGTGCCAGCAGCGCATACAGGGGCCAAGAGACCCAGTACTTC.